Each of the 24 T cell receptor beta chains below was sequenced from the same sample in a study of PD-1 blockade in classical Hodgkin lymphoma. Sequencing used immunoSEQ multiplex PCR; TCRdb keeps in-frame clones, though not all of them. Among about 19,000 clones listed, roughly 89% were seen once. Each patient experienced a relapse that followed autologous stem cell transplantation, and brentuximab vedotin exposure varied. Sequences were derived from peripheral blood mononuclear cells (PBMCs), sampled before the second cycle of nivolumab. These receptor sequences come from a human donor with classical Hodgkin lymphoma.

V is TRBV18 and J is TRBJ1-6; TRBD1 is a possible D gene (6 bases). This CDR3 has 13 amino acids. Germline V lookup: CDR1 KGHSH, CDR2 LQKENI. With 3 bases removed from V and 7 bases from J, the gap between germline ends came to 7 bases. CDR3 bases: TGTGCCAGCTCACCTGACAGGAATTCACCCCTCCACTTT. Residues: CASSPDRNSPLHF.

V usage is TRBV5-1 and J usage is TRBJ2-1; 8 nucleotides line up with TRBD2. Germline CDR1 and CDR2: SGHRS and YFSETQ. The CDR3 totals 14 residues. The trim removed 0 bases at V and 7 bases at J, leaving 3 bases unmatched. CDR3 sequence (DNA): TGCGCCAGCAGCTTGGCGGGACTAGGGAATGAGCAGTTCTTC. This translates into CASSLAGLGNEQFF.

The chain combines TRBV7-8 with TRBJ2-7; 10 positions match TRBD1. The CDR3 totals 15 residues. Germline assignment: CDR1 SGHVS and CDR2 FQNEAQ. The junction had 3 bases not matched to a gene; V was cut back by 0 bases and J by 4 bases. This CDR3 is CASSLADRGGYEQYF. CDR3 coding DNA: TGTGCCAGCAGCTTAGCGGACAGGGGGGGGTACGAGCAGTACTTC.

This chain uses TRBV30 with TRBJ1-2; no definite D call. Trimming left V 3 bases short and J 4 bases short, with 15 bases between. The CDR3 extends over 14 amino acids. Germline-derived CDR1 and CDR2 are GTSNPN and SVGIG (reference sequence). CDR3 sequence: CAWRALAGAYGYTF. CDR3 coding DNA: TGTGCCTGGAGAGCCTTAGCAGGCGCCTATGGCTACACCTTC.

J is TRBJ2-3 and V is TRBV5-1; the D gene is possibly TRBD1 (6 bases). CDR1 and CDR2 (germline): SGHRS, YFSETQ. This CDR3 has 15 amino acids. The germline V and J ends were trimmed by 2 bases and 0 bases, with 10 bases remaining between them. This chain's CDR3 is CASSLQGRSTDTQYF. CDR3 DNA sequence: TGCGCCAGCAGCTTACAGGGCCGTAGCACAGATACGCAGTATTTT.

This clone was picked up one time. The chain recombines TRBV5-1 with TRBJ2-5; 12 nucleotides match TRBD1. This CDR3 comprises 14 residues. Trimming at V came to 6 bases and at J to 5 bases, leaving 5 bases not matched to a gene. Germline-derived CDR1 and CDR2 are SGHRS and YFSETQ. Here the CDR3 DNA reads TGCGCCAGCAACGAGGGACAGGGGGCGGAGACCCAGTACTTC. As protein: CASNEGQGAETQYF.

In this sample, this clone turned up once. The CDR3 nucleotides read TGTGCCAGCAGCAAGGTACAGGGGGTAGGTCACAATGAGCAGTTCTTC. This codes for CASSKVQGVGHNEQFF. This sequence joins TRBV21-1 and TRBJ2-1; the table's TRBD1 call for D was not verified on the DNA. TRBV21-1 is listed as a pseudogene. This CDR3 contains 16 residues.

Concerning this clone itself: Its ends do not fully match the called genes, so a read error is possible. The rearrangement joins TRBV7-9 to TRBJ2-7, with 9 bases fitting TRBD2. From germline, CDR1 is SEHNR and CDR2 FQNEAQ (reference sequence). The CDR3 extends over 16 amino acids. The DNA of the CDR3 is TGTGCCAGCAGCTTAGCCTTCGTCCTAGCGGGGTACGAGCTGTACTTC. It yields the protein CASSLAFVLAGYELYF.

The gene calls are TRBV7-2 and TRBJ2-7, with D unclear. The CDR3 runs to 12 residues. Germline values: CDR1 SGHTA, CDR2 FQGNSA. V lost 3 bases and J lost 5, with 8 bases in between. The CDR3 sequence: CASSFVGNEQYF. The CDR3, as DNA: TGTGCCAGCAGCTTTGTGGGGAACGAGCAGTACTTC.

The rearrangement links TRBV7-9 to TRBJ1-3; D not certain. The germline V gene has CDR1 SEHNR and CDR2 FQNEAQ (reference sequence). The CDR3 is 14 amino acids. Trimming pared 5 bases from V and 5 bases from J, leaving 13 bases between. The CDR3 DNA reads TGTGCCAGCAGCCCAATTCCGGATCGAAACACCATATATTTT. This encodes CASSPIPDRNTIYF.

J is TRBJ1-2 and V is TRBV4-1; no clear D gene. This CDR3 has 15 residues. Germline loops: CDR1 MGHRA, CDR2 YSYEKL. Trimming took 4 bases from V and 1 from J, leaving 13 bases between them. The CDR3 DNA is TGCGCCAGCAGCCGTGAGTACAGACTTAACTATGGCTACACCTTC. It is translated as CASSREYRLNYGYTF.

Only one count was recorded for this clone. The rearrangement links TRBV7-9 to TRBJ1-2; D gene unclear. The CDR3 sequence is 14 residues long. V was clipped by 5 bases and J by 0 bases, with 10 bases between them. Germline CDR1 and CDR2: SEHNR and FQNEAQ (reference sequence). The CDR3 is CASSLGGTNYGYTF. In DNA form, the CDR3 reads TGTGCCAGCAGCCTCGGCGGTACTAACTATGGCTACACCTTC.

The chain couples TRBV5-5 to TRBJ2-1; 10 bases agree with TRBD1. V shed 4 bases and J 2 bases; nucleotides not matched to a gene: 3. This CDR3 has 15 residues. Germline V gene lookup returns CDR1 SGHKS and CDR2 YYEKEE (reference sequence). The CDR3 region has the DNA TGTGCCAGCAGCCCCGGGACAGGGGCCTACAATGAGCAGTTCTTC. Encoded protein: CASSPGTGAYNEQFF.

The gene calls are TRBV7-9 and TRBJ2-7; D remains ambiguous. The CDR3 covers 12 residues. The V end was cut by 2 bases, the J end by 2 bases, with 4 bases between. The germline gives CDR1 SEHNR, CDR2 FQNEAQ (reference sequence). The CDR3 region is CASSLSAYEQYF. CDR3 DNA sequence: TGTGCCAGCAGCTTATCAGCCTACGAGCAGTACTTC.

The V and J genes are TRBV2 and TRBJ1-6, with D uncertain. CDR1 SNHLY and CDR2 FYNNEI come from the germline V gene. Trimming removed 1 base at V and 1 base at J, with 11 bases between. The CDR3 is 17 residues long. The CDR3 region has the DNA TGTGCCAGCAGTGAAGACAGTTTAGGATCCTATAATTCACCCCTCCACTTT. Residues: CASSEDSLGSYNSPLHF.

On this clone itself: Different DNA sequences within this sample yield the same CDR3. The chain recombines TRBV19 with TRBJ1-5; 9 positions agree with TRBD1. CDR3 length equals 15 residues. Germline values: CDR1 LNHDA, CDR2 SQIVND (reference sequence). V lost 6 bases and J lost 2; bases outside the gene matches: 5. The CDR3 DNA is TGTGCCAGTAGGGGGGGACAGGGAGGCAATCAGCCCCAGCATTTT. This sequence encodes CASRGGQGGNQPQHF.

This rearrangement joins TRBV5-4 to TRBJ1-1; D remains unclear. The CDR3 length is 13 residues. V was cut by 4 bases and J by 0 bases, with 7 bases left in between. Germline V lookup: CDR1 SGHNT, CDR2 YYREEE (reference sequence). The CDR3 DNA follows: TGTGCCAGCAGCCTAGACATGAACACTGAAGCTTTCTTT. Translating it yields CASSLDMNTEAFF.

The chain uses TRBV4-2 and TRBJ1-2; D remains unclear. Trimming stripped 1 base from V and 8 bases from J, with 8 bases between. This CDR3 is built from 12 residues. Germline V gene data show CDR1 as LGHNA and CDR2 as YNFKEQ. As DNA, the CDR3 is TGTGCCAGCAGCCAAGCGGAATACGGCTACACCTTC. Its protein is CASSQAEYGYTF.

The genes are TRBV6-5 and TRBJ2-2; the D is unclear. The V end lost 6 bases, the J end lost 0 bases, and 11 bases lay between the germline ends. The CDR3 totals 15 residues. The germline V gene encodes CDR1 MNHEY and CDR2 SVGAGI. The CDR3 here is CASRNSGANTGELFF. In DNA form, the CDR3 reads TGTGCCAGCAGAAATAGTGGTGCGAACACCGGGGAGCTGTTTTTT.

The chain joins TRBV12-5 to TRBJ1-2, with D unresolved. Trimming pared 6 bases from V and 8 bases from J, leaving 13 bases between. Per germline, CDR1 LGHNT and CDR2 FRNRAP. There are 12 residues in the CDR3. The CDR3 region is CASGRPTGGYTF. DNA for the CDR3: TGTGCTAGTGGCCGACCCACGGGGGGCTACACCTTC. The full variable domain, rest sourced from reference TRBV12-5 and TRBJ1-2, is DARVTQTPRHKVTEMGQEVTMRCQPILGHNTVFWYRQTMMQGLELLAYFRNRAPLDDSGMPKDRFSAEMPDATLATLKIQPSEPRDSAVYFCASGRPTGGYTFGSGTRLTVV.

The J gene is TRBJ2-5, the V gene TRBV14; D possibly corresponds to TRBD1 (5 bases). The germline CDR1 and CDR2 sequences are SGHDN and FVKESK. Trimming took 4 bases from V and 3 from J, leaving 15 bases between them. There are 15 residues in the CDR3. DNA of the CDR3: TGTGCCAGCAGCCGGTACCAGGACACCGAAGAGACCCAGTACTTC. It yields the protein CASSRYQDTEETQYF.

V usage is TRBV5-4 and J usage is TRBJ1-3; possible D gene TRBD1, 6 bases. Germline V gene data show CDR1 as SGHNT and CDR2 as YYREEE (reference sequence). The CDR3 covers 17 residues. Trimming removed 3 bases from V and 0 bases from J, with 16 bases in between. The CDR3 spells CASSSRGAGSSGNTIYF. The CDR3 bases are TGTGCCAGCAGCTCCCGGGGGGCCGGTTCCTCTGGAAACACCATATATTTT.

This sequence joins TRBV30 and TRBJ2-5; no clear D. CDR3 length: 11 residues. Between the trimmed V and J ends, which lost 0 bases and 5 bases, there was a span of 4 bases. Germline CDR1 is GTSNPN and CDR2 is SVGIG (reference sequence). CDR3 protein: CAWSVRETQYF. CDR3 DNA sequence: TGTGCCTGGAGTGTACGGGAGACCCAGTACTTC.

This chain links TRBV11-2 with TRBJ1-2, with D hard to call. The germline V gene encodes CDR1 SGHAT and CDR2 FQNNGV. The ends were cut back, 4 bases at V and 8 bases at J, with 17 bases in the middle. The CDR3 is 14 amino acids. The CDR3 bases are TGTGCCAGCAGCTCAGCCTACCTTAGAGGGGGCTACACCTTC. Its protein is CASSSAYLRGGYTF.